Listed below are T cell receptor beta chains from one sample, sequenced in a study of Graves' ophthalmopathy and Graves' hyperthyroidism. TCRdb independently ran MiXCR on the multiplex PCR reads; one entry per CDR3 protein. Of over a million distinct CDR3 sequences listed, about two fifths are singletons. Source material: peripheral blood or thyroid tissue (not recorded which). The receptors here all came from an adult man with Graves' hyperthyroidism. CDR3s include the opening cysteine and the closing phenylalanine or tryptophan. The D gene is left open where the match is weak. Not all rows give a size; the values are once, few, many and, for expanded clones, a class.

J gene: TRBJ2-7; D gene: .; V gene: TRBV29-1; clone size: few; CDR3 DNA: TGCAGCGTTGAGACAGATGACTCCTACGAGCAGTACTTC; CDR3 protein: CSVETDDSYEQYF
J gene: TRBJ1-1; D gene: TRBD1; V gene: TRBV7-3; clone size: .; CDR3 DNA: TGTGCCAGCAGCTCAACAGCCGGGACAGGGGGTAGGAACACTGAAGCTTTCTTT; CDR3 protein: CASSSTAGTGGRNTEAFF
J gene: TRBJ1-4; D gene: TRBD1; V gene: TRBV5-1; clone size: many; CDR3 DNA: TGCGCCAGCAGCCCGGCTGGGACAGAGGGTGAAAAACTGTTTTTT; CDR3 protein: CASSPAGTEGEKLFF
J gene: TRBJ1-1; D gene: TRBD1; V gene: TRBV2; clone size: .; CDR3 DNA: TGTGCCAGCGTTGAACAGGGGGCCACTGAAGCTTTCTTT; CDR3 protein: CASVEQGATEAFF
J gene: TRBJ2-7; D gene: .; V gene: TRBV20-1; clone size: many; CDR3 DNA: TGCAGTGCTCCAGGGGGGGGCAACGAGCAGTACTTC; CDR3 protein: CSAPGGGNEQYF
J gene: TRBJ1-6; D gene: .; V gene: TRBV12-3/TRBV12-4; clone size: few; CDR3 DNA: TGTGCCAGCAGGATCGTCAATAATTCACCCCTCCACTTT; CDR3 protein: CASRIVNNSPLHF
J gene: TRBJ2-5; D gene: .; V gene: TRBV12-3/TRBV12-4; clone size: .; CDR3 DNA: TGTGCCAGCAGTTTAAAGACCGGGACCCAGTACTTC; CDR3 protein: CASSLKTGTQYF
J gene: TRBJ2-2; D gene: TRBD1; V gene: TRBV24-1; clone size: .; CDR3 DNA: TGTGCCACCAGTGACCCGATGACAGGGCACACCGGGGAGCTGGTTTTT; CDR3 protein: CATSDPMTGHTGELVF
J gene: TRBJ1-5; D gene: TRBD1; V gene: TRBV20-1; clone size: many; CDR3 DNA: TGCAGTGCTGACCCGGGACAGGGGGCTCAGCCCCAGCATTTT; CDR3 protein: CSADPGQGAQPQHF
J gene: TRBJ1-5; D gene: TRBD1; V gene: TRBV20-1; clone size: .; CDR3 DNA: TGCAGTGCTAGGGCTACAGGGGGATATAGCAATCAGCCCCAGCATTTT; CDR3 protein: CSARATGGYSNQPQHF
J gene: TRBJ2-2; D gene: .; V gene: TRBV20-1; clone size: many; CDR3 DNA: TGCAGTGCTAGAGATGTGGTCCGAAACACCGGGGAGCTGTTTTTT; CDR3 protein: CSARDVVRNTGELFF
J gene: TRBJ2-7; D gene: .; V gene: TRBV10-3; clone size: .; CDR3 DNA: TGTGCCAGCAGTTACAGCAGGAACCCCTCCTACGAGCAGTACTTC; CDR3 protein: CASSYSRNPSYEQYF
J gene: TRBJ1-2; D gene: .; V gene: TRBV7-8; clone size: many; CDR3 DNA: TGTGCCAGCAGCTTAGGGGGGGGGGCAGGGTCGAGGGGCTACACCTTC; CDR3 protein: CASSLGGGAGSRGYTF
J gene: TRBJ2-7; D gene: TRBD2; V gene: TRBV7-8; clone size: .; CDR3 DNA: TGTGCCTGGAGTGTTGCGAGCGGGGTAACCTACGAGCAGTACTTC; CDR3 protein: CAWSVASGVTYEQYF
J gene: TRBJ1-1; D gene: TRBD1; V gene: TRBV29-1; clone size: .; CDR3 DNA: TGCAGCGTAACAGGGGGTAGGAACACTGAAGCTTTCTTT; CDR3 protein: CSVTGGRNTEAFF
J gene: TRBJ2-2; D gene: .; V gene: TRBV20-1; clone size: .; CDR3 DNA: TGCAGTGCTCCTAAATCGAGCACCGGGGAGCTGTTTTTT; CDR3 protein: CSAPKSSTGELFF
J gene: TRBJ2-7; D gene: TRBD1; V gene: TRBV20-1; clone size: many; CDR3 DNA: TGCAGTGCTGCGGACAGGTCGCAGTCCTACGAGCAGTACTTC; CDR3 protein: CSAADRSQSYEQYF
J gene: TRBJ2-5; D gene: .; V gene: TRBV24-1; clone size: many; CDR3 DNA: TGTGCCACCAGTGATTTCCGGGATCGAGAGACCCAGTACTTC; CDR3 protein: CATSDFRDRETQYF
J gene: TRBJ2-2; D gene: .; V gene: TRBV15; clone size: .; CDR3 DNA: TGTGCCACCAGCAGCGCCGGCTCGAACACCGGGGAGCTGTTTTTT; CDR3 protein: CATSSAGSNTGELFF
J gene: TRBJ1-2; D gene: TRBD1; V gene: TRBV19; clone size: many; CDR3 DNA: TGTGCCAGTAGTGACGCAGGGGGCTATGGCTACACCTTC; CDR3 protein: CASSDAGGYGYTF
J gene: TRBJ1-1; D gene: .; V gene: TRBV11-2; clone size: many; CDR3 DNA: TGTGCCAGCATGCAACAACGAAATGAAGCTTTCTTT; CDR3 protein: CASMQQRNEAFF
J gene: TRBJ1-5; D gene: .; V gene: TRBV15; clone size: .; CDR3 DNA: TGTGCCGCCAGCAGTCAAACGGGGAATCAGCCCCAGCATTTT; CDR3 protein: CAASSQTGNQPQHF
J gene: TRBJ2-7; D gene: .; V gene: TRBV6-6; clone size: .; CDR3 DNA: TGTGCCAGCAGTGAAGAAGACAGGCCCTCCTACGAGCAGTACTTC; CDR3 protein: CASSEEDRPSYEQYF
J gene: TRBJ1-6; D gene: .; V gene: TRBV25-1; clone size: .; CDR3 DNA: TGTGCCAGCAGGACAACAGGGACCAATTCACCCCTCCACTTT; CDR3 protein: CASRTTGTNSPLHF
J gene: TRBJ1-2; D gene: TRBD1; V gene: TRBV10-3; clone size: many; CDR3 DNA: TGTGCCATCGACAGGGGACAGGGGGATGGTATCTATGGCTACACCTTC; CDR3 protein: CAIDRGQGDGIYGYTF
J gene: TRBJ1-1; D gene: .; V gene: TRBV12-3/TRBV12-4; clone size: many; CDR3 DNA: TGTGCCAGCACCAATGGGTACACTGAAGCTTTCTTT; CDR3 protein: CASTNGYTEAFF
J gene: TRBJ2-7; D gene: .; V gene: TRBV4-2; clone size: many; CDR3 DNA: TGTGCCAGCAGCCACGGGGCGGCCTACGAGCAGTACTTC; CDR3 protein: CASSHGAAYEQYF
J gene: TRBJ1-5; D gene: .; V gene: TRBV27; clone size: .; CDR3 DNA: TGTGCCAGCAGTTTAGATCTGGATTGGAGCAGTCAGCCCCAGCATTTT; CDR3 protein: CASSLDLDWSSQPQHF
J gene: TRBJ1-3; D gene: .; V gene: TRBV10-3; clone size: .; CDR3 DNA: TGTGCCATCAGTTACTCCGGCAGAGCCCGGGGCACCATATATTTT; CDR3 protein: CAISYSGRARGTIYF